The 12 T cell receptor beta chains listed next were all sequenced from one sample in a study of CD8+CD57+ T cells in acquired aplastic anemia. For CDR3 and TCR beta VDJ profiling, genomic DNA was the template used. TCRdb re-derived calls from the reads in MiXCR, one entry per CDR3 protein. Among approximately 200,000 distinct CDR3 sequences listed, 54% were seen once. What was sequenced was sorted CD4+, CD8+, or CD8+CD57+ T cells (not recorded which) from PBMCs. The source is a human donor in good health, serving as a control.

There are many counts of this clonotype. This chain links TRBV19 with TRBJ1-1; D not resolved. V was cut by 4 bases and J by 4 bases, with 13 bases left in between. Germline loops: CDR1 LNHDA, CDR2 SQIVND (reference sequence). This CDR3 comprises 14 residues. CDR3 in amino acids: CASSTYGPSTEAFF. The DNA of the CDR3 is TGTGCCAGTAGTACCTACGGTCCGAGCACTGAAGCTTTCTTT.

This chain links TRBV20-1 with TRBJ2-1; 12 bases are a match to TRBD2. The J call is in doubt because the DNA end fits TRBJ2-5 better. This CDR3 comprises 14 residues. Germline V gene sequence: CDR1 DFQATT, CDR2 SNEGSKA (reference sequence). CDR3 in amino acids: CSARTSGIQETQYF. The DNA of the CDR3 is TGCAGTGCCCGGACTAGCGGGATCCAAGAGACCCAGTACTTC.

As regards this clonotype: A much larger clone differs from this one at a single base, so this may be a read error. The chain has TRBV10-3 and TRBJ2-7; D remains unclear. Germline V lookup: CDR1 ENHRY, CDR2 SYGVKD. The CDR3 covers 12 residues. CDR3 bases: TGTGCCAGCATTGGGGTCACCTACGAGCAGTGCTTC. Translated, it gives CASIGVTYEQCF.

This clonotype was seen many times. DNA of the CDR3: TGCAGTGCGAGATTTCGGAGATACCCCTACGAGCAGTACTTC. Its translation is CSARFRRYPYEQYF. V is TRBV20-1 and J is TRBJ2-7, with D unclear. V was shortened by 6 bases and J by 2 bases, with 17 bases between the two germline ends. The CDR3 is 14 residues long. Germline V gives CDR1 DFQATT, CDR2 SNEGSKA (reference sequence).

In this sample, this clonotype turned up a few times. The chain has TRBV15 and TRBJ2-3; no clear D gene. Deletions cut 3 bases from V and 6 bases from J, with 7 bases between. The CDR3 is 12 amino acids. Per the germline V gene, CDR1 is LNHNV and CDR2 is YYDKDF (reference sequence). The CDR3, as DNA: TGTGCCACCAGCAGGGTAGAGGATACGCAGTATTTT. This codes for CATSRVEDTQYF.

The chain links TRBV2 to TRBJ2-5, with D tentatively TRBD1 or TRBD2 (6 bases each). The CDR3 runs to 13 residues. Per germline, CDR1 SNHLY and CDR2 FYNNEI. V was shortened by 1 base and J by 7 bases, with 10 bases between the two germline ends. CDR3 sequence (DNA): TGTGCCAGCAGTGAAGAGGGGGGTTGGACCCAGTACTTC. Protein product: CASSEEGGWTQYF.

This clonotype was seen repeatedly, ten times or more. For the CDR3, the DNA is TGTGCCAGCAGCCAAGAGATGAATACGCAGTATTTT. Protein product: CASSQEMNTQYF. The rearrangement joins TRBV4-2 to TRBJ2-3; the D is unclear. Germline V gene sequence: CDR1 LGHNA, CDR2 YNFKEQ. V gave up 0 bases and J gave up 7 bases, with 5 bases separating them. The CDR3 has 12 residues.

In its sample, this clonotype was seen many times. The CDR3 reads CASKSHAGSSGGEQYF. The DNA of the CDR3 is TGTGCCAGCAAGTCACACGCTGGAAGTAGCGGGGGCGAGCAGTACTTC. This sequence joins TRBV12-3 or TRBV12-4 and TRBJ2-7; 9 bases are a match to TRBD2. V lost 7 bases to trimming and J lost 6 bases; unmatched junction nucleotides: 16. The CDR3 is 16 residues long.

A word on this clonotype: A much larger clonotype is one base distant, so this may be a read error. This sequence joins TRBV7-2 and TRBJ1-1, with a weak D call TRBD1 (5 bases). V shed 4 bases and J shed 5 bases, with 11 bases lying between them. Per germline, CDR1 SGHTA and CDR2 FQGNSA. The CDR3 extends over 13 amino acids. The CDR3, as DNA: TGTGCCAGCAGCTCAGGGAGACCGACTGAAGCTTTCTTT. It translates to CASSSGRPTEAFF.

The chain recombines TRBV9 with TRBJ2-1, with TRBD1 matching over 9 bases. From germline, CDR1 is SGDLS and CDR2 YYNGEE. The CDR3 totals 15 residues. Germline trimming cut 3 bases from V and 8 bases from J; bases unmatched to any gene: 9. The CDR3 nucleotides read TGTGCCAGCAGCGCTAGACAGGGGGAATACGATGAGCAGTTCTTC. Protein: CASSARQGEYDEQFF.

This clonotype was found many times. The V and J genes are TRBV6-6 and TRBJ1-5; 7 bases are shared with TRBD1. This CDR3 is built from 17 residues. The germline gives CDR1 MNHNY, CDR2 SVGAGI (reference sequence). With 2 bases clipped from V and 3 bases from J, the junction kept 10 bases outside the gene matches. The CDR3 DNA follows: TGTGCCAGCAGTTACGGAACAGGGGCTGGGAACAATCAGCCCCAGCATTTT. Residues: CASSYGTGAGNNQPQHF.

J is TRBJ1-2 and V is TRBV24-1, with 8 bases fitting TRBD1. V shed 3 bases, J shed 4 bases, and the junction held 12 bases outside the gene matches. The CDR3 extends over 17 amino acids. Germline CDR1 KGHDR, CDR2 SFDVKD. This CDR3 reads CATSDASSLTGGYGYTF. DNA for the CDR3: TGTGCCACCAGTGATGCCAGCAGCTTAACAGGGGGCTATGGCTACACCTTC.